This T cell receptor (beta chain) was recorded in a study of T-cell reconstitution after alpha-beta-depleted transplantation in children. The CDR3 spans 12 residues. Trimming shortened V by 2 bases and J by 4 bases, and 4 bases separated the two germline ends. The germline V gene has CDR1 MNHNY and CDR2 SVGAGI (reference sequence). A library of TCRbeta sequences, prepared with unique molecular identifiers, was generated. Each CDR3 protein is one row after TCRdb ran MiXCR on the PCR reads. Of almost 250,000 distinct CDR3 sequences in the sample, about 25% were seen once. Sequenced material: PBMCs, taken before TCRalphabeta/CD19-depleted stem cell transplant. This chain connects TRBV6-6 to TRBJ2-3; the D is unclear. This receptor was identified in a girl aged 2-10 years with Fanconi anemia, due to receive a stem cell transplant. Here the CDR3 reads CASSYIADTQYF. CDR3 nucleotides: TGTGCCAGCAGTTACATCGCAGATACGCAGTATTTT.